This entry lists 28 T cell receptor beta chains sequenced from one sample in a study of T-cell reconstitution after alpha-beta-depleted transplantation in children. The TCRbeta library was prepared with unique molecular identifiers. From the PCR reads, TCRdb called clonotypes with MiXCR, one entry per CDR3 protein. The sample shows roughly 220,000 distinct CDR3 sequences, approximately 9.7% of them seen only once. The specimen was PBMCs from the stem cell graft donor, collected from the stem cell graft. The receptors were gathered from a human donor who donated a stem cell graft to a child with SCID.

In this sample, this clonotype turned up many times. V usage is TRBV5-1 and J usage is TRBJ1-1; D remains ambiguous. V lost 0 bases to trimming and J lost 1 base, with 7 bases between them. The CDR3 extends over 14 amino acids. Germline V lookup: CDR1 SGHRS, CDR2 YFSETQ. The CDR3 loop is CASSLGPENTEAFF. The CDR3 DNA follows: TGCGCCAGCAGCTTGGGGCCGGAGAACACTGAAGCTTTCTTT.

This clonotype showed up many times. The CDR3 nucleotides read TGTGCCAGCAGCTCCTCCCCGTACTCTGGAAACACCATATATTTT. This codes for CASSSSPYSGNTIYF. The V gene is TRBV7-9, the J gene TRBJ1-3; D gene unclear. The V gene lost 4 bases and the J gene lost 0 bases, with 10 bases spanning the gap. The germline gives CDR1 SEHNR, CDR2 FQNEAQ (reference sequence). The CDR3 contains 15 residues.

This clonotype was found many times. V usage is TRBV20-1 and J usage is TRBJ2-1; D unresolved. Trimming removed 0 bases from V and 5 bases from J, with 8 bases in between. Germline lookup yields CDR1 DFQATT and CDR2 SNEGSKA (reference sequence). This CDR3 is built from 13 residues. DNA of the CDR3: TGCAGTGCTAGAGATCGGTCAGACAATGAGCAGTTCTTC. Translating it yields CSARDRSDNEQFF.

This clonotype was found many times. The chain joins TRBV20-1 to TRBJ2-1, with 8 bases lining up with TRBD2. After removal of 4 bases from V and 0 bases from J, the junction contained 5 bases not matched to a gene. CDR1 is DFQATT, CDR2 SNEGSKA, per germline (reference sequence). This CDR3 is 15 amino acids long. The CDR3 loop reads CSATRSGGSYNEQFF. CDR3 bases: TGCAGTGCTACCCGCAGCGGGGGCTCCTACAATGAGCAGTTCTTC.

In its sample, this clonotype was seen many times. The rearrangement uses TRBV15 and TRBJ1-4; possible D gene TRBD1, 6 bases. The CDR3 length is 16 residues. Germline-derived CDR1 and CDR2 are LNHNV and YYDKDF (reference sequence). Trimming removed 0 bases from V and 5 bases from J, with 13 bases in between. This CDR3 reads CATSRDIGGGNEKLFF. In DNA, the CDR3 is TGTGCCACCAGCAGAGACATCGGGGGCGGAAATGAAAAACTGTTTTTT.

The table lists this clonotype with many counts. The chain is built from TRBV3-1 and TRBJ2-7, with 12 bases that match TRBD2. Trimming at V came to 1 base and at J to 3 bases, leaving 4 bases not matched to a gene. Per germline, CDR1 LGHDT and CDR2 YNNKEL (reference sequence). This CDR3 is 16 amino acids long. As DNA, the CDR3 is TGTGCCAGCAGCCAAGGACTAGCGGGGGACCTCTACGAGCAGTACTTC. Translating it yields CASSQGLAGDLYEQYF.

This clonotype was observed many times. V gene TRBV20-1 combines with J gene TRBJ2-5; D unresolved. The CDR3 is made up of 13 amino acids. Between the trimmed V and J ends, which lost 1 base and 3 bases, there was a span of 9 bases. Germline CDR1 and CDR2: DFQATT and SNEGSKA (reference sequence). The CDR3 coding sequence is TGCAGTGCTAGAGTACAGTTCGAAGAGACCCAGTACTTC. Its protein product is CSARVQFEETQYF.

V gene TRBV20-1 combines with J gene TRBJ1-1; 7 positions agree with TRBD1. The J segment lost 8 bases and the V segment lost 3 bases, leaving 15 bases of the junction unmatched. Looked up from germline, CDR1 is DFQATT and CDR2 is SNEGSKA (reference sequence). The CDR3 totals 15 residues. The CDR3 DNA follows: TGCAGTGCTAGCGATCCCGGGGACAGCTCTCTAGAAGCTTTCTTT. Residues: CSASDPGDSSLEAFF.

The table lists this clonotype with a few counts. The chain links TRBV12-3 or TRBV12-4 to TRBJ1-5; no reliable D call. The CDR3 runs to 14 residues. V lost 8 bases to trimming and J lost 0 bases, with 11 bases between them. CDR3 sequence: CASSGRYSNQPQHF. In DNA form, the CDR3 reads TGTGCCAGCTCCGGGAGATATAGCAATCAGCCCCAGCATTTT.

Many counts were recorded for this clonotype. CDR3 region: CASRSRDRVDQPQHF. CDR3 nucleotide sequence: TGTGCCAGCAGGAGCCGGGACAGGGTGGATCAGCCCCAGCATTTT. The V call is TRBV2, the J call TRBJ1-5, with 9 bases that match TRBD1. Germline V gives CDR1 SNHLY, CDR2 FYNNEI. The CDR3 totals 15 residues. Unmatched junction bases numbered 8, after V lost 6 bases and J lost 5 bases.

This clonotype has a count of ten or more. The CDR3 DNA is TGCGCCAGCGGACAGAACTATGGCTACACCTTC. Translating it yields CASGQNYGYTF. The J gene is TRBJ1-2, the V gene TRBV10-2, with D possibly TRBD1 on 6 matching bases. Germline-derived CDR1 and CDR2 are WSHSY and SAAADI. The germline V and J ends were trimmed by 8 bases and 2 bases, with 6 bases remaining between them. The CDR3 consists of 11 residues.

This clonotype came up a few times. DNA for the CDR3: TGTGCCAGCAGCCGGACAGGGATTGAGACCCAGTACTTC. It translates to CASSRTGIETQYF. The chain uses TRBV11-2 and TRBJ2-5, with TRBD1 matching over 8 bases. With V trimmed by 5 bases and J by 5 bases, 4 bases remained unmatched. The CDR3 spans 13 residues. Germline loops: CDR1 SGHAT, CDR2 FQNNGV.

This clonotype was detected ten times or more. The CDR3 loop is CASRASGDLKEKLFF. Written as DNA, the CDR3 is TGTGCCAGCAGGGCATCAGGGGATTTGAAGGAAAAACTGTTTTTT. The genes are TRBV11-2 and TRBJ1-4; maybe TRBD1 (6 bases). Trimming shortened V by 6 bases and J by 8 bases, and 19 bases separated the two germline ends. The CDR3 totals 15 residues. Germline V gene lookup returns CDR1 SGHAT and CDR2 FQNNGV.

The V gene is TRBV5-1, the J gene TRBJ2-1; D perhaps matches TRBD2 (6 bases). Germline assignment: CDR1 SGHRS and CDR2 YFSETQ. The V end lost 3 bases, the J end lost 6 bases, and 16 bases lay between the germline ends. The CDR3 length is 15 residues. In nucleotides, the CDR3 is TGCGCCAGCAGCTGGGCGGGACCCCGAGGCAATGAGCAGTTCTTC. Its protein product is CASSWAGPRGNEQFF.

This clonotype has a count of ten or more. The chain recombines TRBV7-9 with TRBJ1-1; no reliable D call. V dropped 7 bases and J dropped 0 bases, with 21 bases sitting between them. The CDR3 covers 17 residues. The V gene's germline CDR1 is SEHNR and CDR2 FQNEAQ (reference sequence). The DNA for the CDR3 is TGTGCCAGCACCAAAATTGCCACAGCTGCCATGAACACTGAAGCTTTCTTT. Protein product: CASTKIATAAMNTEAFF.

This clonotype was detected ten times or more. The chain is built from TRBV7-3 and TRBJ2-1; the match to TRBD1 covers 12 bases. The CDR3 runs 16 residues. V trimming: 0 bases; J trimming: 8 bases; junction bases outside the gene matches: 5. Germline V gives CDR1 SGHTA, CDR2 FQGTGA. The CDR3, as DNA: TGTGCCAGCAGCTTAACGGGGACAGGGGGCAGGGATGAGCAGTTCTTC. It specifies CASSLTGTGGRDEQFF.

This clonotype has ten or more counts. This chain links TRBV10-3 with TRBJ1-1; maybe TRBD1 (6 bases). Looked up from germline, CDR1 is ENHRY and CDR2 is SYGVKD. The V and J ends lost 3 bases and 1 base respectively, with 12 bases between them. CDR3 length equals 15 residues. The DNA for the CDR3 is TGTGCCATCAGTGACCCCGGGACACAGAACACTGAAGCTTTCTTT. It encodes CAISDPGTQNTEAFF.

Many counts were recorded for this clonotype. J is TRBJ1-1 and V is TRBV2, with D hard to call. Germline V gene data show CDR1 as SNHLY and CDR2 as FYNNEI. V was trimmed by 4 bases and J by 0 bases, leaving 9 bases between them. The CDR3 consists of 14 residues. The chain's CDR3 is CASSARLLNTEAFF. In nucleotides, the CDR3 is TGTGCCAGCAGTGCCCGGCTTCTGAACACTGAAGCTTTCTTT.

This clonotype was recorded at least ten times. The rearrangement links TRBV15 to TRBJ1-2; D uncertain. Trimming stripped 5 bases from V and 5 bases from J, with 12 bases between. In germline, CDR1 is LNHNV, CDR2 YYDKDF (reference sequence). The CDR3 has 13 residues. The CDR3 nucleotides read TGTGCCACCAGCGCGACGGGTCCTTATGGCTACACCTTC. It codes for CATSATGPYGYTF.

The V and J genes are TRBV27 and TRBJ1-2; the match to TRBD1 covers 7 bases. The ends lost 3 bases at V and 8 bases at J; junction bases unmatched: 9. Germline CDR1 MNHEY, CDR2 SMNVEV (reference sequence). The CDR3 is 14 amino acids. This chain's CDR3 is CASSLSGTALGYTF. CDR3 nucleotides: TGTGCCAGCAGTTTGAGCGGGACAGCGTTGGGCTACACCTTC.

V usage is TRBV5-1 and J usage is TRBJ1-6, with unresolved D. V lost 0 bases, J lost 12 bases, and 16 bases lay in between. The germline gives CDR1 SGHRS, CDR2 YFSETQ. The CDR3 totals 15 residues. The CDR3 spells CASSLGRTDNRPLHF. DNA for the CDR3: TGCGCCAGCAGCTTGGGACGAACAGACAATCGACCCCTCCACTTT.

This clonotype was counted at least ten times. The chain links TRBV20-1 to TRBJ1-6; D is perhaps TRBD1 (5 bases). The CDR3 runs 14 residues. With 5 bases removed from V and 14 bases from J, the gap between germline ends came to 22 bases. Germline loops: CDR1 DFQATT, CDR2 SNEGSKA (reference sequence). This chain's CDR3 is CSASPHGGTLALHF. CDR3 in DNA: TGCAGTGCTTCACCCCACGGGGGAACTCTGGCCCTCCACTTT.

This clonotype was recorded at least ten times. The chain links TRBV13 to TRBJ2-3; TRBD1 is a possible D gene (6 bases). CDR1 PRHDT and CDR2 FYEKMQ come from the germline V gene (reference sequence). The CDR3 runs to 16 residues. Trimming took off 4 bases at V and 2 bases at J, with 16 bases between the two ends. The CDR3 spells CASSSPGHLFTDTQYF. CDR3 DNA: TGTGCCAGCAGCTCGCCGGGACACTTATTCACAGATACGCAGTATTTT.

This clonotype has just a few counts. This rearrangement joins TRBV14 to TRBJ2-1; D is ambiguous. The CDR3 has 14 amino acids. The ends were cut back, 0 bases at V and 7 bases at J, with 10 bases in the middle. Germline-derived CDR1 and CDR2 are SGHDN and FVKESK. The chain's CDR3 is CASSQDEPWNEQFF. CDR3 nucleotide sequence: TGTGCCAGCAGCCAAGACGAGCCCTGGAATGAGCAGTTCTTC.

This clonotype was recorded at least ten times. CDR3 in DNA: TGTGCCAGCAGCCCAGGCGATCGGAACACTGAAGCTTTCTTT. Its translation: CASSPGDRNTEAFF. V gene TRBV7-9 combines with J gene TRBJ1-1; the D is unclear. The CDR3 contains 14 residues. Trimming pared 5 bases from V and 1 base from J, leaving 11 bases between. Germline V lookup: CDR1 SEHNR, CDR2 FQNEAQ (reference sequence).

This clonotype came up many times. The genes are TRBV20-1 and TRBJ1-5; a weak D match, TRBD1 (5 bases). Trimming pared 3 bases from V and 2 bases from J, leaving 11 bases between. The CDR3 has 14 amino acids. Germline V gene data show CDR1 as DFQATT and CDR2 as SNEGSKA (reference sequence). CDR3 sequence (DNA): TGCAGTGCTAGCAACGGAGGGGGCAATCAGCCCCAGCATTTT. Translation gives CSASNGGGNQPQHF.

This clonotype was seen many times. This chain joins TRBV12-3 or TRBV12-4 and TRBJ2-6; D gene uncertain. The CDR3 length is 15 residues. The V end was cut by 6 bases, the J end by 0 bases, with 9 bases between. This chain's CDR3 is CASSWAFSGANVLTF. CDR3 DNA sequence: TGTGCCAGCAGCTGGGCTTTCTCTGGGGCCAACGTCCTGACTTTC.

This clonotype was seen repeatedly, ten times or more. The chain links TRBV7-2 to TRBJ2-7, with D maybe TRBD1 (6 bases). Trimming pared 5 bases from V and 5 bases from J, leaving 13 bases between. CDR1 and CDR2 from the germline V gene are SGHTA and FQGNSA. The CDR3 is 13 residues long. CDR3 sequence (DNA): TGTGCCAGCAGCCAAGGGGGTTTTAACGAGCAGTACTTC. It codes for CASSQGGFNEQYF. Full variable domain (missing parts from reference TRBV7-2 and TRBJ2-7): GAGVSQSPSNKVTEKGKDVELRCDPISGHTALYWYRQSLGQGLEFLIYFQGNSAPDKSGLPSDRFSAERTGGSVSTLTIQRTQQEDSAVYLCASSQGGFNEQYFGPGTRLTVT.